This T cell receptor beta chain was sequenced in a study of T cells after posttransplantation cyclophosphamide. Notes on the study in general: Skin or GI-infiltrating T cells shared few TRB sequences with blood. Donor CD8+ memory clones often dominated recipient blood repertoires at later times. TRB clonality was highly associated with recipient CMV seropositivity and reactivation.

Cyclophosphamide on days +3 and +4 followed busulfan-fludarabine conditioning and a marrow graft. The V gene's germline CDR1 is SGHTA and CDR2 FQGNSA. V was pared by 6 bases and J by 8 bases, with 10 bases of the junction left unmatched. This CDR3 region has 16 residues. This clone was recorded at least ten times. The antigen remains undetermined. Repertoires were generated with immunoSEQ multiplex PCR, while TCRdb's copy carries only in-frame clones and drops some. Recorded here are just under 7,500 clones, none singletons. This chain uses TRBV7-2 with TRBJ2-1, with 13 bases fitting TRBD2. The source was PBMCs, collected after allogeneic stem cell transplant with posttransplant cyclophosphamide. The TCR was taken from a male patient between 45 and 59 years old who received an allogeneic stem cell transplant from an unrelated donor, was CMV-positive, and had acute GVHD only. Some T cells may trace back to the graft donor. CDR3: CASRPTGTSGVYEQFF. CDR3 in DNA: TGTGCCAGCAGGCCCACCGGGACTAGCGGGGTCTATGAGCAGTTCTTC.